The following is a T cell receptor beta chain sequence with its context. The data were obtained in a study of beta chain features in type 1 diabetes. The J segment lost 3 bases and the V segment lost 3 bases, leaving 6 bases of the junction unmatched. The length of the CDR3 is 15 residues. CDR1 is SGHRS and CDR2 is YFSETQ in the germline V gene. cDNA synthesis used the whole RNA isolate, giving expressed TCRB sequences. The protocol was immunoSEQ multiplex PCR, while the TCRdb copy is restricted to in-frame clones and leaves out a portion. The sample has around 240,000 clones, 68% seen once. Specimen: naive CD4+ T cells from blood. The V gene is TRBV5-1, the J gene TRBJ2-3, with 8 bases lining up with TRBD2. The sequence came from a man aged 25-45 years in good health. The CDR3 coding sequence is TGCGCCAGCAGCTCTTTAAGCGGGAGTACAGATACGCAGTATTTT. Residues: CASSSLSGSTDTQYF. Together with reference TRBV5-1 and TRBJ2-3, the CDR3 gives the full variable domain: KAGVTQTPRYLIKTRGQQVTLSCSPISGHRSVSWYQQTPGQGLQFLFEYFSETQRNKGNFPGRFSGRQFSNSRSEMNVSTLELGDSALYLCASSSLSGSTDTQYFGPGTRLTVL.